The next 28 T cell receptor beta chains were all read from a single sample in a study of T cells after yellow fever vaccination. TCRdb independently ran MiXCR on the 5' RACE reads; one entry per CDR3 protein. The sample carries around 500,000 distinct CDR3 sequences, 20% to 25% recorded once. The sequenced sample was PBMCs, obtained more than 20 days after the first yellow fever vaccination. These receptors came from a man younger than 35 who received the YFV17D yellow fever vaccine.

This clonotype was detected a few times. The chain links TRBV7-3 to TRBJ2-2; weak D call: TRBD1 (5 bases). CDR3 length equals 13 residues. V lost 4 bases, J lost 4 bases, and 7 bases lay in between. Germline loops: CDR1 SGHTA, CDR2 FQGTGA. As DNA, the CDR3 is TGTGCCAGCAGCTCCGACAGCACCGGGGAGCTGTTTTTT. Translating gives CASSSDSTGELFF.

This chain uses TRBV6-1 with TRBJ1-4, with D uncertain. From germline, CDR1 is MNHNS and CDR2 SASEGT. The CDR3 totals 15 residues. Trimming stripped 1 base from V and 6 bases from J, with 12 bases between. CDR3: CASSEVLARDEKLFF. The CDR3 DNA reads as TGTGCCAGCAGTGAAGTTCTGGCCCGGGATGAAAAACTGTTTTTT.

The chain recombines TRBV25-1 with TRBJ1-1; TRBD1 is a possible D gene (5 bases). V shed 4 bases and J shed 2 bases, with 23 bases lying between them. This CDR3 has 18 amino acids. Germline V gene lookup returns CDR1 MGHDK and CDR2 SYGVNS. As DNA, the CDR3 is TGTGCCAGCAGTGGGCCGGGGGGGGAGCATGGAGGAAACACTGAAGCTTTCTTT. The encoded protein is CASSGPGGEHGGNTEAFF.

This clonotype was detected only a few times. This chain joins TRBV27 and TRBJ1-1, with 8 bases that match TRBD1. J was trimmed by 3 bases and V by 8 bases; bases with no gene match: 2. Germline assignment: CDR1 MNHEY and CDR2 SMNVEV (reference sequence). This CDR3 contains 12 residues. CDR3 loop: CASGRGHTEAFF. The DNA of the CDR3 is TGTGCCAGCGGCAGGGGGCACACTGAAGCTTTCTTT.

The gene calls are TRBV21-1 and TRBJ2-7; the DNA was not compared with TRBD1, the D call given in the table. TRBV21-1 is termed a pseudogene. The CDR3 consists of 15 residues. Written as DNA, the CDR3 is TGTGCCAGCAGCACCCCCGGTGTAGAAACCTACGAGCAGTACGTC. Translated, it gives CASSTPGVETYEQYV.

This clonotype was seen many times. The chain uses TRBV9 and TRBJ2-2, with 7 positions matching TRBD1. CDR3 length: 15 residues. J gave up 4 bases and V 3 bases, and 6 bases lay outside the gene matches. Germline V CDR1 and CDR2: SGDLS, YYNGEE. The CDR3 DNA sequence: TGTGCCAGCAGCGCCGACAGGGTGATCACCGGGGAGCTGTTTTTT. As protein: CASSADRVITGELFF.

The chain couples TRBV21-1 to TRBJ2-5; the listed D gene, TRBD1, was not tested against the DNA. TRBV21-1 is flagged as a pseudogene. This CDR3 region has 15 residues. Here the CDR3 DNA reads TGTGCCAGCAGCGGGGGGGGAAGGAACCAAGAGACCCAGTACTTC. It codes for CASSGGGRNQETQYF.

CDR3 sequence (DNA): TGCGCCAGCAGCTTAGGGCAGGGGGTGTACCAAGAGACCCAGTACTTC. Its translation: CASSLGQGVYQETQYF. The V gene is TRBV5-1, the J gene TRBJ2-5; 7 positions match TRBD1. The V gene's germline CDR1 is SGHRS and CDR2 YFSETQ. This CDR3 comprises 16 residues. V trimming: 2 bases; J trimming: 0 bases; junction bases outside the gene matches: 7.

This chain uses TRBV21-1 with TRBJ1-2; the listed D gene, TRBD1, was not tested against the DNA. TRBV21-1 is a documented pseudogene. The length of the CDR3 is 17 residues. The CDR3 coding sequence is TGTGCCAGCAGCAAATTACTGGGGACAGGGGGGTTAGGAGGCTACACCTTC. As protein: CASSKLLGTGGLGGYTF.

The V gene is TRBV6-6, the J gene TRBJ1-2; unclear D gene. The CDR3 spans 12 residues. V was clipped by 7 bases and J by 4 bases, with 10 bases between them. CDR1 is MNHNY, CDR2 SVGAGI, per germline (reference sequence). The CDR3, as DNA: TGTGCCAGCACCCCCTCGGGCTATGGCTACACCTTC. Encoded protein: CASTPSGYGYTF.

This clonotype was picked up a small number of times. The chain is built from TRBV7-8 and TRBJ2-1; tentative D call: TRBD1 (5 bases). V was shortened by 1 base and J by 6 bases, with 19 bases between the two germline ends. Germline loops: CDR1 SGHVS, CDR2 FQNEAQ. CDR3 size: 17 residues. CDR3 nucleotide sequence: TGTGCCAGCAGCTTAGGGCTTAGGGGCCAATGGCTCAATGAGCAGTTCTTC. This translates into CASSLGLRGQWLNEQFF.

This clonotype appeared a few times. The chain joins TRBV2 to TRBJ1-4; 8 nucleotides agree with TRBD1. The CDR3 has 14 amino acids. V shed 7 bases and J 7 bases; nucleotides not matched to a gene: 8. Germline assignment: CDR1 SNHLY and CDR2 FYNNEI. CDR3 protein: CASKGQGRGEKLFF. Here the CDR3 DNA reads TGTGCCAGCAAAGGACAGGGACGCGGTGAAAAACTGTTTTTT. Based on the CDR3 plus reference TRBV2 and TRBJ1-4, the full variable domain is EPEVTQTPSHQVTQMGQEVILRCVPISNHLYFYWYRQILGQKVEFLVSFYNNEISEKSEIFDDQFSVERPDGSNFTLKIRSTKLEDSAMYFCASKGQGRGEKLFFGSGTQLSVL.

The V gene is TRBV9, the J gene TRBJ1-2; D is unclear. Germline V gene sequence: CDR1 SGDLS, CDR2 YYNGEE. V lost 3 bases and J 0 bases, leaving 12 bases between the germline ends. This CDR3 has 15 residues. Written as DNA, the CDR3 is TGTGCCAGCAGCGCCTACTACTTGGCTAACTATGGCTACACCTTC. Translated: CASSAYYLANYGYTF.

The V call is TRBV5-1, the J call TRBJ1-1; maybe TRBD1 (5 bases). The ends were cut back, 1 base at V and 0 bases at J, with 16 bases in the middle. The CDR3 runs 17 residues. CDR1 SGHRS and CDR2 YFSETQ come from the germline V gene. The CDR3 sequence is CASSLYDRSSLNTEAFF. The CDR3 region has the DNA TGCGCCAGCAGCTTGTATGACAGATCCTCCCTGAACACTGAAGCTTTCTTT.

This clonotype showed up just a few times. The gene calls are TRBV9 and TRBJ2-7; TRBD1 matches 8 bases. After removal of 0 bases from V and 5 bases from J, the junction contained 4 bases not matched to a gene. From germline, CDR1 is SGDLS and CDR2 YYNGEE. The CDR3 length is 14 residues. CDR3 sequence: CASSVASTGDEQYF. For the CDR3, the DNA is TGTGCCAGCAGCGTAGCCTCGACAGGGGACGAGCAGTACTTC.

This sequence joins TRBV6-2 or TRBV6-3 and TRBJ2-3, with 10 bases that match TRBD1. The CDR3 totals 15 residues. V was clipped by 7 bases and J by 5 bases; unmatched bases: 9. CDR1 and CDR2 from the germline V gene are MNHEY and SVGEGT. CDR3 bases: TGTGCCAGCACGACCGGGACAGGGGTTGGAGATACGCAGTATTTT. It yields the protein CASTTGTGVGDTQYF.

The table lists this clonotype with a count of one. The chain joins TRBV4-1 to TRBJ2-7; D perhaps matches TRBD1 (5 bases). The CDR3 is 12 residues long. V was pared by 0 bases and J by 6 bases, with 6 bases between. Germline values: CDR1 MGHRA, CDR2 YSYEKL. The CDR3 is CASSQDGAEQYF. The CDR3 nucleotides read TGCGCCAGCAGCCAAGATGGGGCCGAGCAGTACTTC.

The chain recombines TRBV7-6 with TRBJ2-7; D could derive from TRBD1 or TRBD2 (5 bases each). CDR3 size: 14 residues. The V and J ends lost 1 base and 4 bases respectively, with 11 bases between them. Germline CDR1 SGHVS, CDR2 FNYEAQ. The CDR3 DNA sequence: TGTGCCAGCAGCTTAGGGGACGGATTTTACGAGCAGTACTTC. This encodes CASSLGDGFYEQYF.

The chain couples TRBV28 to TRBJ2-7; D is possibly TRBD2 (6 bases). From germline, CDR1 is MDHEN and CDR2 SYDVKM. This CDR3 spans 14 amino acids. The V end was cut by 3 bases, the J end by 0 bases, with 9 bases between. As DNA, the CDR3 is TGTGCCAGCAGTTTTGGGGGACTCTCCTACGAGCAGTACTTC. It specifies CASSFGGLSYEQYF.

A few counts support this clonotype. This sequence joins TRBV20-1 and TRBJ1-1; a weak D match, TRBD1 (5 bases). Germline assignment: CDR1 DFQATT and CDR2 SNEGSKA (reference sequence). V was shortened by 5 bases and J by 9 bases, with 16 bases between the two germline ends. The CDR3 spans 12 residues. The chain's CDR3 is CSAFYGTEKAFF. CDR3 bases: TGCAGTGCTTTCTACGGGACGGAAAAAGCTTTCTTT.

This clonotype appeared a few times. The chain employs TRBV4-1 and TRBJ1-2; possible D gene TRBD1, 5 bases. Trimming took 4 bases from V and 0 from J, leaving 9 bases between them. Germline loops: CDR1 MGHRA, CDR2 YSYEKL. CDR3 length equals 14 residues. This CDR3 is CASSRRVPNYGYTF. Here the CDR3 DNA reads TGCGCCAGCAGCCGCAGGGTGCCTAACTATGGCTACACCTTC.

The chain uses TRBV11-2 and TRBJ1-5, with D possibly being TRBD1 (6 bases). V was cut by 3 bases and J by 7 bases, with 19 bases left in between. CDR3 length: 16 amino acids. In germline, CDR1 is SGHAT, CDR2 FQNNGV. The CDR3 DNA reads TGTGCCAGCAGCTTGGGGGGCGAAGGTAACCGGCAGCCCCAGCATTTT. Protein sequence: CASSLGGEGNRQPQHF.

The DNA of the CDR3 is TGTGCCAGCAGCTTACTTTTTCGTGGACAGGGACACATTCAGTACTTC. This codes for CASSLLFRGQGHIQYF. This chain joins TRBV7-9 and TRBJ2-4; 8 bases line up with TRBD1. The ends lost 2 bases at V and 8 bases at J; junction bases unmatched: 11. CDR3 length equals 16 residues. Per the germline V gene, CDR1 is SEHNR and CDR2 is FQNEAQ (reference sequence).

This chain links TRBV28 with TRBJ2-1, with TRBD2 as a possible D gene (6 bases). The CDR3 runs 17 residues. V was shortened by 7 bases and J by 8 bases, with 27 bases between the two germline ends. Per germline, CDR1 MDHEN and CDR2 SYDVKM. As DNA, the CDR3 is TGTGCCAGCACCTCGGGGACTCCGGGACTCTACCCCCATGAGCAGTTCTTC. This codes for CASTSGTPGLYPHEQFF.

The V gene is TRBV20-1, the J gene TRBJ2-7; 8 nucleotides match TRBD2. This CDR3 has 13 amino acids. V dropped 3 bases and J dropped 3; count of bases not matched to a gene: 4. The V gene's germline CDR1 is DFQATT and CDR2 SNEGSKA (reference sequence). This chain's CDR3 is CSASAGGNYEQYV. In DNA form, the CDR3 reads TGCAGTGCTAGCGCGGGGGGCAACTACGAGCAGTACGTC.

The CDR3 region has the DNA TGCGCCAGCAGCCAGTACAAAAACCAAGAGACCCAGTACTTC. Translation gives CASSQYKNQETQYF. The chain uses TRBV4-1 and TRBJ2-5, with D hard to call. Between the trimmed V and J ends, which lost 3 bases and 0 bases, there was a span of 8 bases. The germline V gene encodes CDR1 MGHRA and CDR2 YSYEKL. The CDR3 covers 14 residues.

This chain connects TRBV5-1 to TRBJ1-1; 8 nucleotides align to TRBD1. The CDR3 is made up of 15 amino acids. Per the germline V gene, CDR1 is SGHRS and CDR2 is YFSETQ. Germline trimming cut 3 bases from V and 5 bases from J; bases unmatched to any gene: 9. The CDR3 DNA is TGCGCCAGCAGCTGGAAACAGGGGGAGGGGACTGAAGCTTTCTTT. This translates into CASSWKQGEGTEAFF.

Many counts were recorded for this clonotype. The V call is TRBV7-3, the J call TRBJ1-1; 7 bases fit TRBD1. This CDR3 contains 13 residues. V dropped 8 bases and J dropped 0; count of bases not matched to a gene: 3. Per germline, CDR1 SGHTA and CDR2 FQGTGA. The CDR3 loop is CASSTGLNTEAFF. CDR3 sequence (DNA): TGTGCCAGCTCGACAGGGCTGAACACTGAAGCTTTCTTT.